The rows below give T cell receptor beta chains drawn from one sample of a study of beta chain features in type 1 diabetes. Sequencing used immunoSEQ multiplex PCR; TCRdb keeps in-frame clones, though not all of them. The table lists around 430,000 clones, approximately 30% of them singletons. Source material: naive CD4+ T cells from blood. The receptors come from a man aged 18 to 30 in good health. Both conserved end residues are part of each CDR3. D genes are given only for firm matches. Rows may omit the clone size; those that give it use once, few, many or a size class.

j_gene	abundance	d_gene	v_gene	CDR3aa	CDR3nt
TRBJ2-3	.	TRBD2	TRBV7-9	CASASGGSTDTQYF	TGTGCCAGCGCCTCGGGGGGATCCACAGATACGCAGTATTTT
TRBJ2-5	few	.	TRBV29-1	CSVEEPAERTQYF	TGCAGCGTTGAGGAACCCGCGGAACGGACCCAGTACTTC
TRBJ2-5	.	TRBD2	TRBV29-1	CSVGLRLAQETQYF	TGCAGCGTTGGTCTTAGACTAGCCCAAGAGACCCAGTACTTC
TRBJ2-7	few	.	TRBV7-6	CASSLANSYEQYF	TGTGCCAGCAGCTTAGCTAACTCCTACGAGCAGTACTTC
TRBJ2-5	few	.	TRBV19	CASSSEPGGETQYF	TGTGCCAGTAGTTCCGAGCCCGGGGGAGAGACCCAGTACTTC
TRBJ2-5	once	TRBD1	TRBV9	CASSGQGVGETQYF	TGTGCCAGCAGCGGACAGGGGGTGGGAGAGACCCAGTACTTC
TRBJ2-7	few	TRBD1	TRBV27	CASSPDRAAVEQYF	TGTGCCAGCAGTCCGGACAGGGCTGCGGTCGAGCAGTACTTC
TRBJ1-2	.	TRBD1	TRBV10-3	CAISRRDSGLANYGYTF	TGTGCCATCAGTCGCCGGGACAGCGGCCTAGCTAACTATGGCTACACCTTC
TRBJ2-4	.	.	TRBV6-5	CASSYSDIQYF	TGTGCCAGCAGTTACTCGGACATTCAGTACTTC
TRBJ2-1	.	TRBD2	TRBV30	CAWSRGGWSVKDEQFF	TGTGCCTGGTCCCGGGGGGGCTGGTCGGTGAAGGATGAGCAGTTCTTC
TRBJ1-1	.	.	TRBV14	CASSQEQNTEAFF	TGTGCCAGCAGCCAGGAACAAAACACTGAAGCTTTCTTT
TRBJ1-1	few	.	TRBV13	CASSLVVLRRAFF	TGTGCCAGCAGCTTAGTGGTCCTTCGACGGGCTTTCTTT
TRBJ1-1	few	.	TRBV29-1	CSVQTDMNTEAFF	TGCAGCGTTCAGACTGACATGAACACTGAAGCTTTCTTT
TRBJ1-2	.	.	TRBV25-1	CASSGIWGGSYTF	TGTGCCAGCAGTGGAATCTGGGGAGGAAGCTACACCTTC
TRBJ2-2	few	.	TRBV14	CASSQVGGGYTGELFF	TGTGCCAGCAGCCAAGTAGGAGGGGGTTACACCGGGGAGCTGTTTTTT
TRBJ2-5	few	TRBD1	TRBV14	CASSHRTGVETQYF	TGTGCCAGCAGCCACCGGACAGGGGTTGAGACCCAGTACTTC
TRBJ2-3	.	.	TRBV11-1	CASSLHFTDTQYF	TGTGCCAGCAGCTTGCACTTTACAGATACGCAGTATTTT
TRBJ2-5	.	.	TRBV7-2	CASSRGGGRETQYF	TGTGCCAGCAGCCGGGGAGGAGGTCGGGAGACCCAGTACTTC
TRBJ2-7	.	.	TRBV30	CAWEMGEGSQQYF	TGTGCCTGGGAGATGGGCGAGGGGTCTCAGCAGTACTTC
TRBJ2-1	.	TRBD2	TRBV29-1	CSVDLAGSGEQFF	TGCAGCGTTGATTTAGCGGGTTCAGGTGAGCAGTTCTTC
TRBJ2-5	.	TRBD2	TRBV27	CASSFASGRYLQETQYF	TGTGCCAGCAGTTTTGCTAGCGGGAGATACCTCCAAGAGACCCAGTACTTC
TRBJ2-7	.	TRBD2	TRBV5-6	CASSFGPGLAGYEQYF	TGTGCCAGCAGCTTCGGACCGGGACTAGCGGGATACGAGCAGTACTTC
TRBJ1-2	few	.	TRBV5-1	CASSDGQTYGYTF	TGCGCCAGCAGCGACGGACAGACCTATGGCTACACCTTC
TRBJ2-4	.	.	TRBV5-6	CASSLDRISAKNIQYF	TGTGCCAGCAGCTTGGACAGAATCTCAGCCAAAAACATTCAGTACTTC
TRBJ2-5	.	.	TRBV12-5	CASGSSGEETQYF	TGTGCTAGTGGTTCCTCGGGGGAAGAGACCCAGTACTTC
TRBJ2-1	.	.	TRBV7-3	CASSFAGATYNEQFF	TGTGCCAGCAGCTTCGCGGGGGCCACCTACAATGAGCAGTTCTTC
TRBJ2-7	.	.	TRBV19	CASSIRTSSLYEQYF	TGTGCCAGTAGTATACGGACATCATCTCTCTACGAGCAGTACTTC
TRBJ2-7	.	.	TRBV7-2	CASSLSYEQYF	TGTGCCAGCAGCTTAAGCTACGAGCAGTACTTC
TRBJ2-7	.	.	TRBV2	CASSVVYEQYF	TGTGCCAGCAGTGTAGTTTACGAGCAGTACTTC
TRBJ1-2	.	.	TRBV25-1	CASSDSGRAGYTF	TGTGCCAGCAGTGATTCTGGCAGGGCAGGCTACACCTTC